This TCR beta chain was identified during a study of blood T cell repertoires in COVID-19. Overall study: Sources were T cells, B-cell-depleted T cells, or PBMCs; the material itself was cDNA or gDNA.

With V trimmed by 2 bases and J by 6 bases, 1 base remained unmatched. Germline V gene data show CDR1 as LGHDT and CDR2 as YNNKEL (reference sequence). This CDR3 region has 14 residues. Clones were sequenced by immunoSEQ multiplex PCR, and TCRdb holds only the in-frame ones, with some missing. The repertoire includes 100,000 to 140,000 clones, approximately 88% of them detected once, and around 7% sits in the top ten. The sequenced sample was peripheral blood. The chain carries TRBV3-1 (or the pseudogene TRBV3-2) and TRBJ1-6; 7 positions agree with TRBD1. The receptor was isolated from a man aged 50 to 60 with active or convalescent COVID-19. This chain's CDR3 is CASSQQGGNSPLHF. The CDR3 DNA reads TGTGCCAGCAGCCAACAGGGGGGTAATTCACCCCTCCACTTT.